The rows below give T cell receptor beta chains drawn from one sample of a study of Graves' ophthalmopathy and Graves' hyperthyroidism. TCRdb ran MiXCR on the multiplex PCR reads and lists one entry per CDR3 protein. The sample contains over a million distinct CDR3 sequences, 36% of which appear only once. The material sequenced was peripheral blood or thyroid tissue (not recorded which). These receptor sequences come from an adult man with Graves' hyperthyroidism. The CDR3 runs from the conserved cysteine through the conserved F or W. A D gene is named only where the DNA matches it firmly. Clone size, where shown, is once, few, many, or a class for clones that have expanded.

cdr3_aa cdr3_nt d_call clone_size j_call v_call
CASTWGAVVGELFF TGTGCCAGCACCTGGGGGGCAGTGGTCGGGGAGCTGTTTTTT NA NA TRBJ2-2 TRBV7-3
CASSSQTPRWANVLTF TGTGCCAGCAGCTCACAAACACCCCGCTGGGCCAACGTCCTGACTTTC NA few TRBJ2-6 TRBV7-9
CSRTSLQETQYF TGCAGCCGAACTAGCCTCCAAGAGACCCAGTACTTC NA few TRBJ2-5 TRBV20-1
CSARTREVFGGYTF TGCAGTGCTAGGACCAGGGAAGTCTTCGGTGGCTACACCTTC NA many TRBJ1-2 TRBV20-1
CASKELPTSYEQYF TGTGCCAGCAAGGAACTACCTACCTCCTACGAGCAGTACTTC NA many TRBJ2-7 TRBV7-8
CSVEATSGRAAETQYF TGCAGCGTTGAAGCCACTAGCGGGAGGGCCGCAGAGACCCAGTACTTC TRBD2 many TRBJ2-5 TRBV29-1
CASSLGSRGNNSPLHF TGTGCCAGCAGCTTGGGCAGCCGAGGAAATAATTCACCCCTCCACTTT NA NA TRBJ1-6 TRBV7-9
CSARAAGVQETQYF TGCAGTGCTAGGGCCGCAGGGGTACAAGAGACCCAGTACTTC NA many TRBJ2-5 TRBV20-1
CASSDSGFHEQYF TGCGCCAGCAGTGACTCAGGGTTCCACGAGCAGTACTTC NA many TRBJ2-7 TRBV10-2
CASSERADQPQHF TGTGCCAGCAGTGAAAGGGCTGATCAGCCCCAGCATTTT NA many TRBJ1-5 TRBV2
CSASAGAGTYEQYF TGCAGTGCTAGTGCAGGGGCAGGCACCTACGAGCAGTACTTC NA NA TRBJ2-7 TRBV20-1
CSARERGDTEAFF TGCAGTGCTAGAGAGCGTGGGGACACTGAAGCTTTCTTT NA NA TRBJ1-1 TRBV20-1
CSADTGPTGELFF TGCAGCGCTGATACAGGGCCCACCGGGGAGCTGTTTTTT NA few TRBJ2-2 TRBV29-1
CATHQRMGQGWHGGYTF TGTGCCACCCACCAGAGGATGGGACAGGGATGGCATGGTGGCTACACCTTC TRBD1 NA TRBJ1-2 TRBV10-3
CASSPTLLQETQYF TGTGCCAGCAGCCCTACACTGCTCCAAGAGACCCAGTACTTC NA few TRBJ2-5 TRBV28
CAISDPDGIYEQYF TGTGCCATCAGTGACCCAGATGGCATCTACGAGCAGTACTTC NA NA TRBJ2-7 TRBV10-3
CASSYYGTGSTQPQHF TGTGCCAGCAGCTACTACGGGACAGGATCTACTCAGCCCCAGCATTTT TRBD1 NA TRBJ1-5 TRBV7-8
CASSLGDRGVFGYEQYF TGTGCCAGCAGCTTAGGGGACAGGGGGGTTTTTGGTTACGAGCAGTACTTC TRBD1 NA TRBJ2-7 TRBV7-9
CATSRSAMYQETQYF TGTGCCACCAGCAGGAGCGCGATGTACCAAGAGACCCAGTACTTC NA many TRBJ2-5 TRBV15
CATSRVAGNRDEQYF TGTGCCACCAGCAGAGTAGCGGGGAATAGGGACGAGCAGTACTTC TRBD2 many TRBJ2-7 TRBV15